The rows below give T cell receptor beta chains drawn from one sample of a study of CD8 T cells in Susac syndrome. One entry per CDR3 protein results from TCRdb running MiXCR on the immunoSEQ multiplex PCR reads. Among roughly 120,000 distinct CDR3 sequences, around 94% were seen once, and the ten largest hold over 0.07%. Specimen: CD4+ T cells from PBMCs. The receptors shown here come from a human donor in good health. Both conserved end residues are part of each CDR3. D genes are given only for firm matches. Not every row has a clone size; where given, it reads once, few, many or a size class.

abundance	j_gene	v_gene	d_gene	CDR3nt	CDR3aa
.	TRBJ2-7	TRBV30	.	TGTGCCTGGAGACATCTCGGAGAACACTCCTACGAGCAGTACTTC	CAWRHLGEHSYEQYF
.	TRBJ2-7	TRBV6-1	.	TGTGCCAGCAGGGAAGGGAGTGCCCTCTACTACGAGCAGTACTTC	CASREGSALYYEQYF
.	TRBJ2-2	TRBV11-2	TRBD2	TGTGCCAGCAGCTTATTTAGCGGGACCGGGGAGCTGTTTTTT	CASSLFSGTGELFF
.	TRBJ2-2	TRBV20-1	.	TGCAGTGCTCATGATCCCCTGAACACCGGGGAGCTGTTTTTT	CSAHDPLNTGELFF
.	TRBJ2-2	TRBV13	.	TGTGCCAGCAGCTTCGGACAGCCGAACACCGGGGAGCTGTTTTTT	CASSFGQPNTGELFF
.	TRBJ2-3	TRBV15	TRBD1	TGTGCCACTAGACAGGGAACAGATACGCAGTATTTT	CATRQGTDTQYF
.	TRBJ2-1	TRBV6-2/TRBV6-3	.	TGTGCCAGCAGTTACCCGATCGTGGGGGAGCAGTTCTTC	CASSYPIVGEQFF
.	TRBJ1-3	TRBV5-1	.	TGCGCCAGCAGCTTGGTGGCAGGCTCTGGAAACACCATATATTTT	CASSLVAGSGNTIYF
.	TRBJ1-5	TRBV15	.	TGTGCCACCAGCCGAGACCGGGGTCCGGTGGGGCAGCCCCAGCATTTT	CATSRDRGPVGQPQHF
.	TRBJ2-7	TRBV19	.	TGTGCCAGTAGCGCGAACACCTACGAGCAGTACTTC	CASSANTYEQYF
.	TRBJ2-4	TRBV6-1	.	TGTGCCAGCAAAATCCGCGTTCAAAACATTCAGTACTTC	CASKIRVQNIQYF
.	TRBJ2-3	TRBV7-2	TRBD2	TGTGCCAGCAGCTTATCCGGGGGGACGGATACGCAGTATTTT	CASSLSGGTDTQYF
once	TRBJ2-1	TRBV12-3/TRBV12-4	.	TGTGCCAGCAGTTCTCTATCCACCTACAATGAGCAGTTCTTC	CASSSLSTYNEQFF
.	TRBJ2-1	TRBV3-1	.	TGTGCCAGCAGCCCCACATCGAGCTCCTACAATGAGCAGTTCTTC	CASSPTSSSYNEQFF